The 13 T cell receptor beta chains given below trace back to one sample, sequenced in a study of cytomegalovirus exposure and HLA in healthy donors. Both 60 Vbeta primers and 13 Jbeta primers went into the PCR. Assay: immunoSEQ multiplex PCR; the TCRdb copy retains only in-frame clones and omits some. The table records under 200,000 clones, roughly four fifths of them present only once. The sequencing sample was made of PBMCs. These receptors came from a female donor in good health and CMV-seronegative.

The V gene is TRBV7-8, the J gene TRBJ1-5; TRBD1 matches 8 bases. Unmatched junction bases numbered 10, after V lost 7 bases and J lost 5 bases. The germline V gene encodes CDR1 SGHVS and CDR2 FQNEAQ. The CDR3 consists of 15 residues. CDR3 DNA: TGTGCCAGCATGGTTAGCAGGGGGCTAGATCAGCCCCAGCATTTT. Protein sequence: CASMVSRGLDQPQHF.

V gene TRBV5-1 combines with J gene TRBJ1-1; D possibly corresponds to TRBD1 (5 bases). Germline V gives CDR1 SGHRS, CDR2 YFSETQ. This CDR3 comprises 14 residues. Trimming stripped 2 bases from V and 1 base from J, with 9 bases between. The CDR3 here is CASSFSQGNTEAFF. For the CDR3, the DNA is TGCGCCAGCAGCTTCTCGCAGGGGAACACTGAAGCTTTCTTT.

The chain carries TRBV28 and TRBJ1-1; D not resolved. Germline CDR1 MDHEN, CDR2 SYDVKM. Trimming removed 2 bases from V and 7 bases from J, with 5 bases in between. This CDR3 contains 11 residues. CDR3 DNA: TGTGCCAGCAGTTTACTCGGTGAAGCTTTCTTT. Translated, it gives CASSLLGEAFF.

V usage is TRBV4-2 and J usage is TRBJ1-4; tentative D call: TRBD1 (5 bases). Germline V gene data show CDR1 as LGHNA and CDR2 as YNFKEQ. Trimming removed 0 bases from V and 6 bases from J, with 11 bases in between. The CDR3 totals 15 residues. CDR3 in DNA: TGTGCCAGCAGCCAAGAAGGGGAAGTCGATGAAAAACTGTTTTTT. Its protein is CASSQEGEVDEKLFF.

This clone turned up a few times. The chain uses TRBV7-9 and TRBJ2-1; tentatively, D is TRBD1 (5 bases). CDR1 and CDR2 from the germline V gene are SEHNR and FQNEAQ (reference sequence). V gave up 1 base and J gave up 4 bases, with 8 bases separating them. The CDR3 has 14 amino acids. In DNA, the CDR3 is TGTGCCAGCAGCTTAGGGGGCAGTTACAATGAGCAGTTCTTC. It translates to CASSLGGSYNEQFF.

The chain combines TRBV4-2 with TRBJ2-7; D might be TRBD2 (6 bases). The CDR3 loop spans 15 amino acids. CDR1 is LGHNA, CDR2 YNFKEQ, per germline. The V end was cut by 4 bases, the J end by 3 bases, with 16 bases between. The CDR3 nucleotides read TGTGCCAGCAGCCGGGGCGGGACGGAGAACTACGAGCAGTACTTC. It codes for CASSRGGTENYEQYF.

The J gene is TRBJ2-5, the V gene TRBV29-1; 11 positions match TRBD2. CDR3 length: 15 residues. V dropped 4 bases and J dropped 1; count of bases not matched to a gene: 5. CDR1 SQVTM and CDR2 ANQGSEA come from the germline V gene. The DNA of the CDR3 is TGCAGCGTTGTTCGGACTAGCGGGTCCCAAGAGACCCAGTACTTC. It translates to CSVVRTSGSQETQYF.

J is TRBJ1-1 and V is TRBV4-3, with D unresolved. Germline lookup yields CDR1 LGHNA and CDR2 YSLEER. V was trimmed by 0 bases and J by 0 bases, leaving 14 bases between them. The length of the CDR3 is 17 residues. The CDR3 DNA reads TGCGCCAGCAGCCAAGATCGGGTCAGACCCATGAACACTGAAGCTTTCTTT. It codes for CASSQDRVRPMNTEAFF.

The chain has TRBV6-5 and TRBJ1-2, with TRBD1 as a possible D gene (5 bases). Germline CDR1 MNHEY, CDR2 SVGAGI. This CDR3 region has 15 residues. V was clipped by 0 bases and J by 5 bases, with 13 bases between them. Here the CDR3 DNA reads TGTGCCAGCAGTTACTCGAGCCAGGGCAAGTATGGCTACACCTTC. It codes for CASSYSSQGKYGYTF.

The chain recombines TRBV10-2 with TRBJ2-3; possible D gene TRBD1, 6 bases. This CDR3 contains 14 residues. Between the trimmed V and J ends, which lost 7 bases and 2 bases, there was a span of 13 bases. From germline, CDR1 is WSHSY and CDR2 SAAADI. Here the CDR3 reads CASIQGLTTDTQYF. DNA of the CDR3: TGCGCCAGCATCCAGGGGCTGACCACAGATACGCAGTATTTT.

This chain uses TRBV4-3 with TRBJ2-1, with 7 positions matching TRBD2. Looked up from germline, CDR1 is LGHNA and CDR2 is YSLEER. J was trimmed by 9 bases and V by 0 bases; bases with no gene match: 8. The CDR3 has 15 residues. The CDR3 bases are TGCGCCAGCAGCCAAGATAGGGCGGGAGATGGTGAGCAGTTCTTC. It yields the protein CASSQDRAGDGEQFF.

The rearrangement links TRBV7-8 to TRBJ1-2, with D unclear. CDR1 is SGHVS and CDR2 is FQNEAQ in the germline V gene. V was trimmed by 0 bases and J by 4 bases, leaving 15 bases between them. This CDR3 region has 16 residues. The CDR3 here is CASSLAGSPQLYGYTF. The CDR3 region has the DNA TGTGCCAGCAGCTTAGCGGGCAGTCCGCAACTCTATGGCTACACCTTC.

DNA of the CDR3: TGTGCCAGCAGTGAATTGGTCAGGGGGATCGGGGGCTACACCTTC. Translation gives CASSELVRGIGGYTF. The V call is TRBV2, the J call TRBJ1-2; 7 bases line up with TRBD1. The J segment lost 8 bases and the V segment lost 2 bases, leaving 11 bases of the junction unmatched. The CDR3 spans 15 residues. The germline V gene encodes CDR1 SNHLY and CDR2 FYNNEI.